These T cell receptor beta chains were read from a single sample in a study of T cell clusters in autoimmune cytopenias. No DNA is given; TCRdb re-called the multiplex PCR reads and lists each CDR3 protein once. Its table lists 6,500 to 8,500 distinct CDR3 sequences. The sequenced sample was peripheral blood. The receptors come from a human donor with an autoimmune cytopenia or autoimmune hepatitis (not recorded which). Both conserved end residues are part of each CDR3. Clone size is given for some rows only: seen once, a few or many times, or a class if the clone is expanded.

J gene	clone size	V gene	CDR3 protein
TRBJ1-5	NA	TRBV6-5	CASAGGPSNQPQHF
TRBJ2-3	NA	TRBV6-2/TRBV6-3	CASSYDPGAPDTQYF
TRBJ1-2	medium-sized	TRBV30	CAWEQGAHGYTF
TRBJ1-1	medium-sized	TRBV29-1	CSVGEGTTEAFF
TRBJ2-1	medium-sized	TRBV30	CARAWGNEQFF
TRBJ1-6	NA	TRBV6-1	CASRGGQGAFGSPLHF
TRBJ1-2	medium-sized	TRBV5-4	CASSLRGTGHGYTF
TRBJ1-1	medium-sized	TRBV6-5	CASSERQGTEAFF
TRBJ2-2	medium-sized	TRBV12-3/TRBV12-4	CASSGRGAGELFF
TRBJ1-2	medium-sized	TRBV12-3/TRBV12-4	CASSLVRESGGYTF
TRBJ2-5	NA	TRBV20-1	CSAPTGVAETQYF
TRBJ2-4	medium-sized	TRBV6-5	CASRPGGLAKNIQYF
TRBJ2-7	NA	TRBV12-3/TRBV12-4	CASSLGQGATYEQYF
TRBJ1-5	medium-sized	TRBV19	CASSIMTGDQPQHF
TRBJ1-2	NA	TRBV18	CASSPSNYGYTF
TRBJ2-1	NA	TRBV7-2	CASSRTGGYNEQFF
TRBJ1-2	NA	TRBV18	CASSRENTQGRGGYTF
TRBJ2-7	medium-sized	TRBV19	CASSITGSSYEQYF
TRBJ1-5	medium-sized	TRBV12-3/TRBV12-4	CASSFGQPQHF
TRBJ1-1	NA	TRBV19	CASSIDPEMNTEAFF
TRBJ2-5	medium-sized	TRBV6-5	CASSTAGQETQYF
TRBJ2-7	medium-sized	TRBV6-1	CASSRLGQGEYEQYF
TRBJ2-3	medium-sized	TRBV5-4	CASSLRLAGVLDTQYF
TRBJ1-2	medium-sized	TRBV19	CASEGAYGYTF
TRBJ1-3	NA	TRBV30	CAWSVAGTYGGNTIYF
TRBJ2-5	NA	TRBV18	CASSPKTPLGETQYF
TRBJ1-3	NA	TRBV4-2	CASSQDRAGNTIYF
TRBJ1-4	NA	TRBV29-1	CSVCRAPNEKLFF
TRBJ1-1	medium-sized	TRBV6-5	CASTTRDGWNTEAFF
TRBJ2-5	medium-sized	TRBV6-5	CASRLPGQLETQYF
TRBJ1-1	NA	TRBV6-1	CASSVKLTNTEAFF
TRBJ1-6	medium-sized	TRBV30	CAWSAGQRYSPLHF
TRBJ1-5	medium-sized	TRBV30	CAWTQGVAQPQHF
TRBJ2-4	medium-sized	TRBV5-6	CASGRKGGDIQYF
TRBJ2-3	NA	TRBV19	CASSGIASGTDTQYF
TRBJ2-3	medium-sized	TRBV27	CASSLSSGADTQYF
TRBJ2-2	NA	TRBV7-6	CASSSVDRNTGELFF
TRBJ2-3	medium-sized	TRBV27	CASSLQGPDTQYF
TRBJ1-2	NA	TRBV7-6	CASSQGQGAAGYTF
TRBJ1-2	medium-sized	TRBV18	CASSPAGQGANYGYTF
TRBJ1-1	NA	TRBV27	CASSKLGQGVNTEAFF